The 15 T cell receptor beta chains reported below all come from one sample, sequenced in a study of CD8 T cells in Susac syndrome (dated by TCRdb to the late 2010s). Library preparation was by the immunoSEQ multiplex PCR assay. RNA was extracted using the RNeasy kit, and roughly 0.5 to 1 microgram was reverse transcribed with random hexamers. TCRdb took the public reads, trimmed them with fastp at Q25, ran MiXCR for clone calling and kept in-frame beta chains. Entries are consolidated by CDR3 protein sequence, retaining the most common genes and DNA. The sample table lists about 210,000 distinct CDR3 sequences, approximately 95% of them with a count of one. Of the sample, roughly 0.09% is held by the ten largest clones. The sequenced material came from CD4+ T cells from PBMCs. The receptors shown here come from a human donor with multiple sclerosis.

The chain is built from TRBV21-1 and TRBJ2-1; TRBD2 reflects the table's D call only, with no check against the DNA. TRBV21-1 is a pseudogene segment. This CDR3 is built from 13 residues. The CDR3 here is CASSLVPPHEQFF. Written as DNA, the CDR3 is TGTGCCAGCAGCCTCGTCCCCCCCCATGAGCAGTTCTTC.

This sequence joins TRBV18 and TRBJ2-7; D gene unclear. The CDR3 is made up of 14 amino acids. V was cut by 4 bases and J by 2 bases, with 12 bases left in between. Germline assignment: CDR1 KGHSH and CDR2 LQKENI. CDR3 residues: CASSQGRSTYEQYF. The CDR3 DNA sequence: TGTGCCAGCTCACAAGGCAGATCCACCTACGAGCAGTACTTC.

This chain connects TRBV20-1 to TRBJ2-7; 9 bases agree with TRBD1. Trimming cost V 5 bases and J 3 bases; bases outside gene matches: 2. Per germline, CDR1 DFQATT and CDR2 SNEGSKA (reference sequence). The CDR3 has 12 amino acids. The CDR3 bases are TGCAGTGCTTGGGACAGGGTCTACGAGCAGTACTTC. It is translated as CSAWDRVYEQYF.

The CDR3 DNA is TGTGCCAGCAGTCGGGACCTCCCGGGGGCAGATACGCAGTATTTT. This translates into CASSRDLPGADTQYF. The J gene is TRBJ2-3, the V gene TRBV6-1; perhaps TRBD2 as D (6 bases). The CDR3 covers 15 residues. Per germline, CDR1 MNHNS and CDR2 SASEGT. V lost 5 bases to trimming and J lost 4 bases, with 16 bases between them.

This sequence joins TRBV20-1 and TRBJ2-2; perhaps TRBD1 as D (5 bases). The CDR3 runs to 11 residues. The germline V gene has CDR1 DFQATT and CDR2 SNEGSKA (reference sequence). V shed 2 bases and J shed 7 bases, with 5 bases lying between them. Here the CDR3 DNA reads TGCAGTGCTAGAAGGGGCGGGGAGCTGTTTTTT. Protein product: CSARRGGELFF.

V and J are TRBV7-9 and TRBJ1-2, with D possibly matching TRBD1 (5 bases). The CDR3 extends over 13 amino acids. Germline CDR1 reads SEHNR; CDR2 reads FQNEAQ (reference sequence). V was cut by 2 bases and J by 5 bases, with 9 bases left in between. The CDR3 spells CASSLLGTYGYTF. In DNA form, the CDR3 reads TGTGCCAGCAGCTTATTAGGGACTTATGGCTACACCTTC.

This sequence joins TRBV30 and TRBJ1-5; D not certain. V gave up 1 base and J gave up 6 bases, with 10 bases separating them. The length of the CDR3 is 13 residues. Germline CDR1 and CDR2: GTSNPN and SVGIG (reference sequence). The CDR3 DNA reads as TGTGCCTGGAGTGGCGGACCATCTCAGCCCCAGCATTTT. Translation: CAWSGGPSQPQHF.

The chain has TRBV4-1 and TRBJ1-2, with 7 bases matching TRBD1. J lost 2 bases, V lost 0 bases, and 6 bases had no gene match. The CDR3 extends over 16 amino acids. Germline assignment: CDR1 MGHRA and CDR2 YSYEKL. CDR3 residues: CASSQDTRQGNYGYTF. The CDR3 nucleotides read TGCGCCAGCAGCCAAGATACCCGACAGGGAAACTATGGCTACACCTTC.

The chain has TRBV5-1 and TRBJ2-7; TRBD1 is a possible D gene (6 bases). With 2 bases removed from V and 5 bases from J, the gap between germline ends came to 14 bases. The CDR3 loop spans 14 amino acids. CDR1 is SGHRS, CDR2 YFSETQ, per germline. In DNA form, the CDR3 reads TGCGCCAGCAGCTTCGGGCAGGGGCGCCACGAGCAGTACTTC. Protein product: CASSFGQGRHEQYF.

The chain is built from TRBV20-1 and TRBJ2-7, with 9 positions matching TRBD1. The CDR3 runs to 13 residues. Germline CDR1 is DFQATT and CDR2 is SNEGSKA (reference sequence). The V and J ends lost 3 bases and 8 bases, in that order; junction bases with no gene match: 8. This CDR3 reads CSARGPGQGQQYF. CDR3 coding DNA: TGCAGTGCTAGGGGACCGGGACAGGGCCAGCAGTACTTC.

This chain links TRBV7-9 with TRBJ2-3; the D call may be TRBD1 or TRBD2 (5 bases each). This CDR3 contains 15 residues. CDR1 SEHNR and CDR2 FQNEAQ come from the germline V gene (reference sequence). Trimming stripped 4 bases from V and 2 bases from J, with 13 bases between. CDR3 DNA: TGTGCCAGCAGCTGGGACCGGGATAACACAGATACGCAGTATTTT. Its protein is CASSWDRDNTDTQYF.

The CDR3 DNA sequence: TGTGCCAGCAGCCACAGGGGTGGCGATACGCAGTATTTT. As protein: CASSHRGGDTQYF. The rearrangement joins TRBV3-1 to TRBJ2-3; weak D call: TRBD1 (6 bases). The CDR3 has 13 residues. V was cut by 3 bases and J by 6 bases, with 10 bases left in between. Germline-derived CDR1 and CDR2 are LGHDT and YNNKEL (reference sequence).

In its sample, this clonotype was seen once. The chain recombines TRBV29-1 with TRBJ2-2; 13 bases map to TRBD2. CDR3 length: 15 amino acids. V lost 7 bases, J lost 9 bases, and 11 bases stayed unmatched. CDR1 is SQVTM, CDR2 ANQGSEA, per germline. The CDR3 loop is CSATSGRAGARELFF. CDR3 sequence (DNA): TGCAGCGCCACTAGCGGGAGGGCCGGGGCTCGGGAGCTGTTTTTT.

This sequence joins TRBV11-1 and TRBJ2-7, with D perhaps TRBD1 (5 bases). Trimming took 1 base from V and 5 from J, leaving 9 bases between them. CDR1 is SGHAT, CDR2 FQDESV, per germline (reference sequence). There are 13 residues in the CDR3. The CDR3 is CASSLEGVDEQYF. The DNA for the CDR3 is TGTGCCAGCAGCTTAGAAGGGGTCGACGAGCAGTACTTC.

This sequence joins TRBV14 and TRBJ1-1; 7 nucleotides match TRBD1. CDR1 SGHDN and CDR2 FVKESK come from the germline V gene. V was clipped by 0 bases and J by 2 bases; unmatched bases: 3. The CDR3 totals 15 residues. CDR3 bases: TGTGCCAGCAGCCAAGAGGGACAGTCCAACACTGAAGCTTTCTTT. Its protein is CASSQEGQSNTEAFF.